This entry lists 4 T cell receptor beta chains sequenced from one sample in a study of blood T cells in healthy people across ages. It was with a sample-barcoded 5' primer and a J-beta primer mix that a second PCR of roughly 6 to 12 cycles was run. TCRdb used MiXCR to reprocess the 5' RACE reads, holding one entry per CDR3 protein. The sample comprises approximately 800,000 distinct CDR3 sequences, just over 55% of which are singletons, and under 30% rests with the top ten. Sequences were obtained from blood. Receptor source: a man aged 40-55 years in good health.

This clonotype was counted between two and nine times. This chain's CDR3 is CSARGDRSSGANVLTF. Written as DNA, the CDR3 is TGCAGTGCTAGAGGGGATAGGAGCTCTGGGGCCAACGTCCTGACTTTC. The V gene is TRBV20-1, the J gene TRBJ2-6; D gene uncertain. The length of the CDR3 is 16 residues. CDR1 and CDR2 from the germline V gene are DFQATT and SNEGSKA (reference sequence). The V end lost 1 base, the J end lost 0 bases, and 10 bases lay between the germline ends.

V gene TRBV6-2 or TRBV6-3 combines with J gene TRBJ2-1, with 11 bases identical to TRBD1. The CDR3 length is 16 residues. Per germline, CDR1 MNHEY and CDR2 SVGEGT. Trimming removed 1 base from V and 7 bases from J; junction bases left unmatched: 6. This chain's CDR3 is CASSYYGQGARNEQFF. The CDR3, as DNA: TGTGCCAGCAGTTACTATGGACAGGGGGCGAGGAATGAGCAGTTCTTC.

This clonotype was seen a few times. V is TRBV7-3 and J is TRBJ2-6; unclear D gene. The CDR3 length is 18 residues. Germline assignment: CDR1 SGHTA and CDR2 FQGTGA. V shed 5 bases and J shed 0 bases, with 17 bases lying between them. CDR3 bases: TGTGCCAGCAGCCTAAACGGGTTGGCGGACTCTGGGGCCAACGTCCTGACTTTC. Amino acid sequence: CASSLNGLADSGANVLTF.

This clonotype showed up just a few times. This clone may be a read error of a much larger clone one base away. This chain connects TRBV3-1 to TRBJ2-7; D possibly corresponds to TRBD1 (6 bases). The CDR3 runs 15 residues. V lost 4 bases, J lost 3 bases, and 16 bases lay in between. CDR1 is LGHDT and CDR2 is YNNKEL in the germline V gene (reference sequence). The CDR3 DNA reads TGTGCCAGCAGCCTACACCGGGGACACTTCTACGAGCAGTACTTC. Its translation is CASSLHRGHFYEQYF.